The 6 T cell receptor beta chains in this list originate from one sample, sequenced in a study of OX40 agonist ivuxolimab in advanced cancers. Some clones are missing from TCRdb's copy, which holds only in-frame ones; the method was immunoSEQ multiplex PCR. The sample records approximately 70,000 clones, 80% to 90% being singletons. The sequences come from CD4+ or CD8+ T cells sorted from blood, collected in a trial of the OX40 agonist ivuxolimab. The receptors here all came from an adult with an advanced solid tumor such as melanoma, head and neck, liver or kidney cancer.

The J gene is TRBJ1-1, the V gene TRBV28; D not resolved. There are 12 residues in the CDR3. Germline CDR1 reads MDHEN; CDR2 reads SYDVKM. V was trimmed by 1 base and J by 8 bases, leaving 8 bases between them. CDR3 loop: CASSLSHREAFF. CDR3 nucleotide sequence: TGTGCCAGCAGTTTATCACACCGAGAAGCTTTCTTT.

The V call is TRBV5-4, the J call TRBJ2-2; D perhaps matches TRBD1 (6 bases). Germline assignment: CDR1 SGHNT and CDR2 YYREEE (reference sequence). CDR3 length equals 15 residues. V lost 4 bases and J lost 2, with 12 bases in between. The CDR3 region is CASSPQGVNTGELFF. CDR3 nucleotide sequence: TGTGCCAGCAGCCCACAGGGAGTAAACACCGGGGAGCTGTTTTTT.

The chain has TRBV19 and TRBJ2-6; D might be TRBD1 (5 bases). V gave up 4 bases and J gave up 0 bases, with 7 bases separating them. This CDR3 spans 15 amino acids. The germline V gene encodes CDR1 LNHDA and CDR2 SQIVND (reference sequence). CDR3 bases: TGTGCCAGTAGTAGACAGCTCTCTGGGGCCAACGTCCTGACTTTC. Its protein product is CASSRQLSGANVLTF.

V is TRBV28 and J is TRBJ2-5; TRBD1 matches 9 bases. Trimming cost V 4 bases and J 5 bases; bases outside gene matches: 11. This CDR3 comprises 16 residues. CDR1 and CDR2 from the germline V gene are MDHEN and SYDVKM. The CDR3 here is CASSSRTGATVETQYF. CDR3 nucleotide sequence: TGTGCCAGCAGTTCCCGGACAGGGGCGACGGTGGAGACCCAGTACTTC.

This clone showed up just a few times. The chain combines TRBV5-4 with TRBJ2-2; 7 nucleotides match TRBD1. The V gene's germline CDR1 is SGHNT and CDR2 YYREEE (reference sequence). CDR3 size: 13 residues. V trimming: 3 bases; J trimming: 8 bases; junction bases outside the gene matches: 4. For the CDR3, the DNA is TGTGCCAGCAGCTACAGGGGTTTGGGGGAGCTGTTTTTT. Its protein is CASSYRGLGELFF. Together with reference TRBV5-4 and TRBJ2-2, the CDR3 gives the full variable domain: ETGVTQSPTHLIKTRGQQVTLRCSSQSGHNTVSWYQQALGQGPQFIFQYYREEENGRGNFPPRFSGLQFPNYSSELNVNALELDDSALYLCASSYRGLGELFFGEGSRLTVL.

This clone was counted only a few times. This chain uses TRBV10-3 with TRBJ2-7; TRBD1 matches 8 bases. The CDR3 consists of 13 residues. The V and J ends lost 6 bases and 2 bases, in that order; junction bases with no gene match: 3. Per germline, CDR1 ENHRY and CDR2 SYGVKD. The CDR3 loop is CAIRDRGAYEQYF. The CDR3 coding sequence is TGTGCCATCAGAGACAGGGGTGCCTACGAGCAGTACTTC.